A single sample gave rise to the 27 T cell receptor beta chains below, sequenced in a study of early T cells in non-severe SARS-CoV-2 infection. TCRdb reprocessed the 5' RACE reads via MiXCR and lists one record per CDR3 protein. This sample carries 30,000 to 40,000 distinct CDR3 sequences, about 6% of them seen once, and the ten largest clones take 7.5% to 8%. The source material was whole blood. The origin of the receptors is an adult who was a healthcare worker with PCR-confirmed SARS-CoV-2 infection or an uninfected control (not recorded which).

This chain joins TRBV7-2 and TRBJ2-5, with TRBD1 matching 11 bases. This CDR3 contains 16 residues. Germline V gene data show CDR1 as SGHTA and CDR2 as FQGNSA. V was clipped by 0 bases and J by 2 bases; unmatched bases: 2. The DNA of the CDR3 is TGTGCCAGCAGCTTAGCCGGGACAGGGGGACAAGAGACCCAGTACTTC. This encodes CASSLAGTGGQETQYF.

Ten or more counts support this clonotype. The chain links TRBV11-2 to TRBJ2-7; 8 bases align to TRBD1. Germline V lookup: CDR1 SGHAT, CDR2 FQNNGV. The length of the CDR3 is 12 residues. V lost 5 bases and J lost 5; bases outside the gene matches: 2. CDR3 amino acids: CASSPQGDEQYF. In DNA form, the CDR3 reads TGTGCCAGCAGCCCACAGGGGGACGAGCAGTACTTC.

This clonotype was recorded at least ten times. The V and J genes are TRBV3-1 and TRBJ1-4; 7 bases align to TRBD1. Germline V gene lookup returns CDR1 LGHDT and CDR2 YNNKEL (reference sequence). The CDR3 sequence is 14 residues long. J lost 2 bases, V lost 3 bases, and 0 bases had no gene match. The CDR3 is CASSQTGTNEKLFF. For the CDR3, the DNA is TGTGCCAGCAGCCAGACAGGGACTAATGAAAAACTGTTTTTT.

The sample holds many counts of this clonotype. The rearrangement links TRBV7-9 to TRBJ2-1; 10 bases match TRBD2. The germline CDR1 and CDR2 sequences are SEHNR and FQNEAQ (reference sequence). This CDR3 is 16 amino acids long. J was trimmed by 4 bases and V by 3 bases; bases with no gene match: 6. CDR3: CASSLGSGGQYNEQFF. Here the CDR3 DNA reads TGTGCCAGCAGCTTGGGTAGCGGGGGGCAATACAATGAGCAGTTCTTC. The whole variable domain, filled in from reference TRBV7-9 and TRBJ2-1, reads DTGVSQNPRHKITKRGQNVTFRCDPISEHNRLYWYRQTLGQGPEFLTYFQNEAQLEKSRLLSDRFSAERPKGSFSTLEIQRTEQGDSAMYLCASSLGSGGQYNEQFFGPGTRLTVL.

This clonotype was picked up many times. The chain combines TRBV28 with TRBJ1-2; no reliable D call. The V end lost 3 bases, the J end lost 4 bases, and 9 bases lay between the germline ends. This CDR3 contains 13 residues. Germline CDR1 MDHEN, CDR2 SYDVKM. The CDR3 nucleotides read TGTGCCAGCAGTTTTACAGCAGCCTATGGCTACACCTTC. The encoded protein is CASSFTAAYGYTF.

The CDR3 loop reads CASSEGPDFYEQYF. Written as DNA, the CDR3 is TGTGCCAGCTCAGAAGGACCGGACTTCTACGAGCAGTACTTC. This chain connects TRBV18 to TRBJ2-7, with D possibly being TRBD2 (5 bases). V dropped 5 bases and J dropped 3 bases, with 14 bases sitting between them. Germline V gene sequence: CDR1 KGHSH, CDR2 LQKENI. The CDR3 loop spans 14 amino acids.

In its sample, this clonotype was seen many times. The V gene is TRBV4-1, the J gene TRBJ2-2, with unresolved D. The germline V gene encodes CDR1 MGHRA and CDR2 YSYEKL. V was shortened by 0 bases and J by 5 bases, with 10 bases between the two germline ends. The CDR3 is 15 amino acids. The CDR3: CASSQEGRGTGELFF. Written as DNA, the CDR3 is TGCGCCAGCAGCCAAGAAGGCAGAGGAACCGGGGAGCTGTTTTTT.

This clonotype came up many times. The rearrangement links TRBV7-2 to TRBJ2-2, with 7 bases fitting TRBD1. The J segment lost 0 bases and the V segment lost 4 bases, leaving 5 bases of the junction unmatched. This CDR3 is built from 16 residues. Germline V CDR1 and CDR2: SGHTA, FQGNSA. The DNA of the CDR3 is TGTGCCAGCAGCTCCGACAGGGTAGCGAACACCGGGGAGCTGTTTTTT. Translation gives CASSSDRVANTGELFF.

This chain links TRBV6-1 with TRBJ1-4, with D possibly TRBD1 on 5 matching bases. The CDR3 length is 17 residues. Germline CDR1 is MNHNS and CDR2 is SASEGT. V dropped 1 base and J dropped 0 bases, with 12 bases sitting between them. DNA of the CDR3: TGTGCCAGCAGTGAAGGGTGGGGACGGGCAACTAATGAAAAACTGTTTTTT. Translated, it gives CASSEGWGRATNEKLFF.

This clonotype was seen ten or more times. The chain joins TRBV12-3 or TRBV12-4 to TRBJ2-5; the D gene is possibly TRBD2 (6 bases). The CDR3 covers 14 residues. With 3 bases removed from V and 7 bases from J, the gap between germline ends came to 15 bases. CDR3 nucleotides: TGTGCCAGCAGTTTTGTCTCGGAGGGAGGGACCCAGTACTTC. Residues: CASSFVSEGGTQYF.

The rearrangement links TRBV2 to TRBJ2-2, with D uncertain. V lost 4 bases and J 1 base, leaving 10 bases between the germline ends. The CDR3 sequence is 15 residues long. CDR1 SNHLY and CDR2 FYNNEI come from the germline V gene. CDR3 coding DNA: TGTGCCAGCAGTGGTTTTAGGCGGAACACCGGGGAGCTGTTTTTT. Protein sequence: CASSGFRRNTGELFF. The full variable domain, its missing parts supplied by reference TRBV2 and TRBJ2-2, is EPEVTQTPSHQVTQMGQEVILRCVPISNHLYFYWYRQILGQKVEFLVSFYNNEISEKSEIFDDQFSVERPDGSNFTLKIRSTKLEDSAMYFCASSGFRRNTGELFFGEGSRLTVL.

This clonotype appeared many times. The chain recombines TRBV12-3 or TRBV12-4 with TRBJ1-5, with D unclear. The CDR3 contains 13 residues. V was shortened by 2 bases and J by 4 bases, with 6 bases between the two germline ends. This CDR3 is CASSLSRNQPQHF. In DNA, the CDR3 is TGTGCCAGCAGTTTATCCAGGAATCAGCCCCAGCATTTT.

This clonotype was seen at least ten times. The CDR3 DNA reads TGTGCCAGCAGCCAATCTGTGGGGAATCAGCCCCAGCATTTT. Translation gives CASSQSVGNQPQHF. The V call is TRBV16, the J call TRBJ1-5; D is uncertain. Trimming shortened V by 0 bases and J by 4 bases, and 7 bases separated the two germline ends. Germline CDR1 is KGHSY and CDR2 is FQNENV. CDR3 length: 14 residues. The full variable domain, completed using reference TRBV16 and TRBJ1-5, is GEEVAQTPKHLVRGEGQKAKLYCAPIKGHSYVFWYQQVLKNEFKFLISFQNENVFDETGMPKERFSAKCLPNSPCSLEIQATKLEDSAVYFCASSQSVGNQPQHFGDGTRLSIL.

This clonotype was counted many times. The chain recombines TRBV6-5 with TRBJ1-2; D is unclear. The CDR3 is made up of 11 amino acids. CDR1 MNHEY and CDR2 SVGAGI come from the germline V gene. V was shortened by 6 bases and J by 5 bases, with 7 bases between the two germline ends. The CDR3 loop reads CASREGYGYTF. CDR3 nucleotides: TGTGCCAGCAGGGAAGGATATGGCTACACCTTC.

The table lists this clonotype with many counts. This sequence joins TRBV28 and TRBJ1-2; D is uncertain. Germline loops: CDR1 MDHEN, CDR2 SYDVKM. The CDR3 extends over 11 amino acids. V was pared by 10 bases and J by 1 base, with 7 bases between. The CDR3 coding sequence is TGTGCCATCATAGATAACTATGGCTACACCTTC. Translated, it gives CAIIDNYGYTF.

This clonotype occurred many times. The chain couples TRBV28 to TRBJ2-7, with 7 bases fitting TRBD1. The CDR3 covers 15 residues. Losses at the gene ends were 3 bases for V and 2 bases for J; bases not matched to a gene: 7. The germline CDR1 and CDR2 sequences are MDHEN and SYDVKM. The CDR3 nucleotides read TGTGCCAGCAGTTTGCCCGGACAGGTGACCTACGAGCAGTACTTC. Its translation is CASSLPGQVTYEQYF. Filled out from reference TRBV28 and TRBJ2-7, the complete variable domain reads DVKVTQSSRYLVKRTGEKVFLECVQDMDHENMFWYRQDPGLGLRLIYFSYDVKMKEKGDIPEGYSVSREKKERFSLILESASTNQTSMYLCASSLPGQVTYEQYFGPGTRLTVT.

This clonotype was seen at least ten times. The chain joins TRBV5-4 to TRBJ2-3; D is unresolved. V lost 4 bases to trimming and J lost 2 bases, with 8 bases between them. The germline V gene has CDR1 SGHNT and CDR2 YYREEE (reference sequence). This CDR3 is 13 amino acids long. CDR3 in DNA: TGTGCCAGCAGCCGGGCAGACACAGATACGCAGTATTTT. This encodes CASSRADTDTQYF.

This clonotype was observed many times. The chain carries TRBV29-1 and TRBJ1-1; TRBD1 matches 7 bases. This CDR3 contains 14 residues. CDR1 SQVTM and CDR2 ANQGSEA come from the germline V gene. The V segment lost 4 bases and the J segment 0 bases; nucleotides outside the gene matches: 5. Here the CDR3 reads CSVGQGNMNTEAFF. The CDR3, as DNA: TGCAGCGTTGGACAGGGTAATATGAACACTGAAGCTTTCTTT.

This clonotype was counted at least ten times. The chain uses TRBV28 and TRBJ2-7; TRBD1 matches 8 bases. This CDR3 is built from 14 residues. Per the germline V gene, CDR1 is MDHEN and CDR2 is SYDVKM. Trimming took 3 bases from V and 5 from J; bases not matched to a gene: 6. This chain's CDR3 is CASSLSGTGNEQYF. DNA of the CDR3: TGTGCCAGCAGTTTGTCCGGGACAGGTAACGAGCAGTACTTC.

This clonotype has only a few counts. In DNA, the CDR3 is TGCGCCAGCAGCTTGGAAGCTAGCGGGGGATCCTACTTAGCCAAAAACATTCAGTACTTC. It yields the protein CASSLEASGGSYLAKNIQYF. The rearrangement uses TRBV5-1 and TRBJ2-4, with 10 bases fitting TRBD2. V lost 0 bases to trimming and J lost 0 bases; unmatched junction nucleotides: 12. CDR1 and CDR2 (germline): SGHRS, YFSETQ. The CDR3 covers 20 residues.

This clonotype was detected many times. The chain links TRBV6-4 to TRBJ2-3; D is unclear. The CDR3 runs to 15 residues. The V end was cut by 0 bases, the J end by 1 base, with 8 bases between. CDR1 and CDR2 from the germline V gene are MRHNA and SNTAGT. This chain's CDR3 is CASSDSEQRTDTQYF. The CDR3 nucleotides read TGTGCCAGCAGTGACTCAGAGCAGCGCACAGATACGCAGTATTTT.

This clonotype was observed at least ten times. The V call is TRBV5-1, the J call TRBJ2-1; a possible D gene is TRBD2 (5 bases). Deletions cut 3 bases from V and 6 bases from J, with 13 bases between. This CDR3 contains 14 residues. Looked up from germline, CDR1 is SGHRS and CDR2 is YFSETQ. The CDR3 loop is CASSYGPGGNEQFF. The DNA for the CDR3 is TGCGCCAGCAGCTACGGCCCCGGAGGCAATGAGCAGTTCTTC.

The V and J genes are TRBV11-3 and TRBJ2-7; D remains ambiguous. V shed 3 bases and J shed 1 base, with 10 bases lying between them. CDR3 length equals 14 residues. Germline CDR1 SGHNT, CDR2 YENEEA. CDR3 amino acids: CASSFGPESYEQYF. The CDR3 nucleotides are TGTGCCAGCAGCTTCGGTCCAGAGTCCTACGAGCAGTACTTC. Combining the CDR3 with reference TRBV11-3 and TRBJ2-7 gives the whole variable domain EAGVVQSPRYKIIEKKQPVAFWCNPISGHNTLYWYLQNLGQGPELLIRYENEEAVDDSQLPKDRFSAERLKGVDSTLKIQPAELGDSAVYLCASSFGPESYEQYFGPGTRLTVT.

This clonotype was counted only a few times. This chain uses TRBV18 with TRBJ2-5; 10 positions agree with TRBD1. The CDR3 is made up of 18 amino acids. Trimming took 0 bases from V and 3 from J; bases not matched to a gene: 10. Germline CDR1 is KGHSH and CDR2 is LQKENI. The DNA of the CDR3 is TGTGCCAGCTCACCACCCCGATGGGACAGGGGCGGAGAAGAGACCCAGTACTTC. It codes for CASSPPRWDRGGEETQYF.

Many counts were recorded for this clonotype. CDR3 bases: TGCGCCAGCATGAGTCAGAGGGAGACAGATACGCAGTATTTT. Protein: CASMSQRETDTQYF. The chain has TRBV5-1 and TRBJ2-3; tentatively, D is TRBD2 (5 bases). V lost 6 bases, J lost 3 bases, and 14 bases lay in between. Germline loops: CDR1 SGHRS, CDR2 YFSETQ. This CDR3 has 14 amino acids.

The table lists this clonotype with many counts. The chain links TRBV20-1 to TRBJ1-6; D is unresolved. V dropped 3 bases and J dropped 12 bases, with 9 bases sitting between them. The CDR3 spans 11 residues. Germline V gene lookup returns CDR1 DFQATT and CDR2 SNEGSKA (reference sequence). In DNA form, the CDR3 reads TGCAGTGCTAGTCTTGATTTACCCCTCCACTTT. Its translation is CSASLDLPLHF.

This clonotype has a count of ten or more. The chain uses TRBV27 and TRBJ1-5; D call uncertain. Germline V CDR1 and CDR2: MNHEY, SMNVEV (reference sequence). V was shortened by 6 bases and J by 0 bases, with 9 bases between the two germline ends. This CDR3 spans 14 amino acids. The CDR3 DNA is TGTGCCAGCAGGGGCTCCTATAGCAATCAGCCCCAGCATTTT. Its protein product is CASRGSYSNQPQHF.